The entry below describes one T cell receptor beta chain. The antigen is unknown. The sample comes from a study of T cell responses to AZD1222 COVID-19 vaccine. Assay used: immunoSEQ multiplex PCR; TCRdb lists only in-frame clones, some missing. The sample lists 85,000 to 110,000 clones, around 91% occurring once. The CDR3 has 12 amino acids. Deletions cut 1 base from V and 4 bases from J, with 3 bases between. The germline CDR1 and CDR2 sequences are LNHDA and SQIVND (reference sequence). Overall study results and limits: The CD4 TCRs associated with vaccination extended across spike and predominated at 160-218 and 743-854. In the spike-specific TCR repertoire, nearly half reportedly target unmutated variant regions. Just a handful of AZD1222 recipients tested seropositive at baseline. Repertoires were obtained solely post-peak T cell response.

The source material was peripheral blood, sampled on day 0 of AZD1222 vaccination. The chain employs TRBV19 and TRBJ2-3, with D hard to call. The sequence derives from an adult in good health. The CDR3 sequence: CASSIVPDTQYF. The CDR3 DNA follows: TGTGCCAGTAGTATAGTACCAGATACGCAGTATTTT.